This is a list of T cell receptor beta chains from one sample in a study of OX40 agonist ivuxolimab in advanced cancers. Method: immunoSEQ multiplex PCR; TCRdb's copy keeps in-frame clones and lacks some. Here the sample spans tens of thousands of clones, 90% to 95% being singletons. Here the sequenced sample was CD4+ or CD8+ T cells sorted from blood, taken in a trial of the OX40 agonist ivuxolimab. The receptors originated from an adult with an advanced solid tumor such as melanoma, head and neck, liver or kidney cancer. Each CDR3 is given with its conserved first and last residue. The D gene is left open where the match is weak. The listing skips clone size in some rows; elsewhere it reads once, few, many or a size class.

DNA	CDR3	V	J	size	D
TGTGCCAGCAGCTTGATGGGACTCCTACGAGAGCAGTACTTC	CASSLMGLLREQYF	TRBV7-9	TRBJ2-7	.	.
TGTGCCAGCAGCTCAGTAACTGGTTCCGAGCAGTACTTC	CASSSVTGSEQYF	TRBV9	TRBJ2-7	.	.
TGTGCCAGCAGGTCAGATCTCGGTGGGCAGTACTTC	CASRSDLGGQYF	TRBV6-5	TRBJ2-7	.	.
TGTGCCAGCAGCCAGGACAGGAGTAGCAATCAGCCCCAGCATTTT	CASSQDRSSNQPQHF	TRBV4-2	TRBJ1-5	.	TRBD1
TGCGCCAGCAGCTGGGACGGGAGGGAGCAAGAGACCCAGTACTTC	CASSWDGREQETQYF	TRBV5-1	TRBJ2-5	.	TRBD2
TGTGCCAGTACCACCTTGGGGGGCACAGATACGCAGTATTTT	CASTTLGGTDTQYF	TRBV19	TRBJ2-3	once	.
TGTGCCAGCAGTGACCCCCCGGGGGCGCAGTATTTT	CASSDPPGAQYF	TRBV28	TRBJ2-3	.	.
TGTGCCAGCAGCCTTGACCCCCTGGACAGGTCCTATGAAAAACTGTTTTTT	CASSLDPLDRSYEKLFF	TRBV7-2	TRBJ1-4	.	TRBD1
TGTACCTCTAGTGACGCGGTAAAGAACACCGGGGAGCTGTTTTTT	CTSSDAVKNTGELFF	TRBV28	TRBJ2-2	.	.
TGCACCAGCAGCCCGGGCGGGGAGGGCTATGGCTACACCTTC	CTSSPGGEGYGYTF	TRBV1	TRBJ1-2	.	.
TGTGCCAGCAGCTTGAATGTGGGCAGCCTCCAAGAGACCCAGTACTTC	CASSLNVGSLQETQYF	TRBV5-5	TRBJ2-5	.	.
TGTGCCAGCAGCTTGTCACAGGAGTCCGTCTGGACTGAAGCTTTCTTT	CASSLSQESVWTEAFF	TRBV5-6	TRBJ1-1	.	.
TGTGCCAGCAGCTCAGGGGGCGAGCAGTACTTC	CASSSGGEQYF	TRBV7-9	TRBJ2-7	.	TRBD1
TGCGCCAGCAGCCAGACCACCCGCAATGGCTACACCTTC	CASSQTTRNGYTF	TRBV4-3	TRBJ1-2	.	.
TGTGCCAGCAGTGAATCGAGCTTTGGAAACACCATATATTTT	CASSESSFGNTIYF	TRBV6-1	TRBJ1-3	.	.
TGTGCCAGCAGGGAACAGGGTGGGTTCGCCGGGGAGCTGTTTTTT	CASREQGGFAGELFF	TRBV27	TRBJ2-2	.	.
TGTGCCAGCTCACCACCGTTTGACAGGGCGAACTATGGCTACACCTTC	CASSPPFDRANYGYTF	TRBV18	TRBJ1-2	.	TRBD1
TGTGCCAGCAGTCGCGGACCGAGGCCGTCATTCTCTGAAGCTTTCTTT	CASSRGPRPSFSEAFF	TRBV27	TRBJ1-1	.	.
TGTGCCAGCAGTTATCTGGGGGATGAGCAGTTCTTC	CASSYLGDEQFF	TRBV6-6	TRBJ2-1	once	.
TGTGCCAGTAGTATAAACCCCGGGGCCACTGAAGCTTTCTTT	CASSINPGATEAFF	TRBV19	TRBJ1-1	.	.